The rows below give T cell receptor beta chains drawn from one sample of a study of blood T cell repertoires in COVID-19. Some clones are missing from TCRdb's copy, which holds only in-frame ones; the method was immunoSEQ multiplex PCR. The sample has around 160,000 clones, roughly 84% seen once. Material: PBMCs or T cells enriched from blood (not recorded which). These receptors were taken from a woman aged 45-60 years who had been exposed to COVID-19. Both conserved end residues are trimmed from each CDR3. Fields, in order: J gene, V gene, CDR3 protein.

j_call: TRBJ2-2; v_call: TRBV7-9; cdr3_aa: ASSHRLAGNTGELF
j_call: TRBJ1-3; v_call: TRBV9; cdr3_aa: ASSPRTVGNTIY
j_call: TRBJ2-7; v_call: TRBV24-1; cdr3_aa: ASAGTGDYEQY
j_call: TRBJ1-5; v_call: TRBV6-1; cdr3_aa: ASSESTGLNQPQH
j_call: TRBJ2-1; v_call: TRBV11-3; cdr3_aa: ASSPTGHEQF
j_call: TRBJ2-7; v_call: TRBV3-1/TRBV3-2; cdr3_aa: ASSQGVGSFGEQY
j_call: TRBJ2-1; v_call: TRBV6-5; cdr3_aa: ASTHTLQGGEQF
j_call: TRBJ2-5; v_call: TRBV3-1/TRBV3-2; cdr3_aa: ASSQPPQETQY
j_call: TRBJ2-2; v_call: TRBV18; cdr3_aa: ASSPRTGVAQGPTGELF
j_call: TRBJ2-7; v_call: TRBV18; cdr3_aa: ASSYRALAGQNTNDEQY
j_call: TRBJ2-7; v_call: TRBV6-5; cdr3_aa: ASSYSSWGQGEEQY
j_call: TRBJ1-2; v_call: TRBV9; cdr3_aa: ASSGSDRGIYGYT
j_call: TRBJ1-1; v_call: TRBV27; cdr3_aa: ASGAWGAEAF
j_call: TRBJ2-5; v_call: TRBV4-2; cdr3_aa: ASSGPGGLQETQY
j_call: TRBJ1-1; v_call: TRBV5-1; cdr3_aa: ASSSGRDKNTEAF
j_call: TRBJ2-3; v_call: TRBV7-6; cdr3_aa: ASSASGGEYTDTQY
j_call: TRBJ1-5; v_call: TRBV19; cdr3_aa: ASRGDRANIHQPQH
j_call: TRBJ2-5; v_call: TRBV2; cdr3_aa: ASRDYGSQETQY
j_call: TRBJ2-3; v_call: TRBV10-3; cdr3_aa: AISAGAGSSTDTQY
j_call: TRBJ1-4; v_call: TRBV20-1; cdr3_aa: SASTAGLREKLF
j_call: TRBJ1-6; v_call: TRBV5-4; cdr3_aa: ASSPPGGGTGNSPLH
j_call: TRBJ2-2; v_call: TRBV9; cdr3_aa: ASRGTSGGTGELF
j_call: TRBJ1-1; v_call: TRBV2; cdr3_aa: ASSYRGITEAF
j_call: TRBJ1-2; v_call: TRBV6-5; cdr3_aa: ASIDRGRGYGYT
j_call: TRBJ2-1; v_call: TRBV3-1/TRBV3-2; cdr3_aa: ASSQGRGYNEQF
j_call: TRBJ1-4; v_call: TRBV5-1; cdr3_aa: ASSLGLARGRSEKLF
j_call: TRBJ1-2; v_call: TRBV2; cdr3_aa: ASSVQGSRGYT
j_call: TRBJ2-1; v_call: TRBV7-2; cdr3_aa: ASSPRLSVAGYNEQF
j_call: TRBJ2-7; v_call: TRBV3-1/TRBV3-2; cdr3_aa: ASSHSSYEQY
j_call: TRBJ1-1; v_call: TRBV6-5; cdr3_aa: ASSYSAAPNTEAF
j_call: TRBJ1-3; v_call: TRBV7-8; cdr3_aa: ASSQSASGNTIY
j_call: TRBJ1-3; v_call: TRBV5-8; cdr3_aa: ASSTGGGSYGNTIY
j_call: TRBJ2-6; v_call: TRBV9; cdr3_aa: ASSVAGDGANVLT
j_call: TRBJ2-7; v_call: TRBV5-5; cdr3_aa: ASSLGADRRASYEQY
j_call: TRBJ2-7; v_call: TRBV10-3; cdr3_aa: AISESGRGPYEQY
j_call: TRBJ2-1; v_call: TRBV21-1; cdr3_aa: ASSFWTGSHNEQF
j_call: TRBJ2-1; v_call: TRBV29-1; cdr3_aa: SVRDRAVNNEQF
j_call: TRBJ1-5; v_call: TRBV10-3; cdr3_aa: AISETGTSNQPQH
j_call: TRBJ2-7; v_call: TRBV2; cdr3_aa: ASSDGAVFY
j_call: TRBJ1-1; v_call: TRBV19; cdr3_aa: ASSIDWTVEAF
j_call: TRBJ2-1; v_call: TRBV11-3; cdr3_aa: ASSLARTSGSNEQF
j_call: TRBJ1-2; v_call: TRBV5-4; cdr3_aa: ASSRAGNSGYT
j_call: TRBJ2-7; v_call: TRBV9; cdr3_aa: ASSVDPGGVQY
j_call: TRBJ2-1; v_call: TRBV6-5; cdr3_aa: ASSLLAGGIYNEQF
j_call: TRBJ2-3; v_call: TRBV27; cdr3_aa: ASSIIDGQLRDTQY
j_call: TRBJ2-1; v_call: TRBV7-2; cdr3_aa: ASRGLMGAGYNEQF
j_call: TRBJ2-1; v_call: TRBV27; cdr3_aa: ASSPSLLAGAYNEQF
j_call: TRBJ2-2; v_call: TRBV29-1; cdr3_aa: SVGQAGETGELF
j_call: TRBJ2-1; v_call: TRBV19; cdr3_aa: ASSIGAGPQF
j_call: TRBJ1-1; v_call: TRBV2; cdr3_aa: ASSEVRGNTEAF
j_call: TRBJ1-1; v_call: TRBV11-2; cdr3_aa: ASSPAQGAVTEAF